This T cell receptor beta chain was captured in a study of regulatory T cells in long-lasting Graves disease (dated by TCRdb to about 2021). Study-wide context: Patients with newly diagnosed Graves' disease had been on antithyroid drugs for under 3 months. The study took place in China and was registered as a clinical trial. Persistent Graves' disease patients were compared with newly diagnosed Graves' disease patients by peripheral blood TCR sequencing and RNA sequencing. TCR sequencing covered 13 persistent and 20 or so newly diagnosed Graves' disease patients, around 33 samples in total. The paper's findings and limits, for the study overall: Preferential use of TRBV28, TRBJ1-2 and TRBJ2-5 was observed in persistent disease, whereas TRBV20-1 and TRBJ2-1 were favored in newly diagnosed disease. Patients with persistent disease shared more public clonotypes (around 2,500) than newly diagnosed patients did (more than 900). Because the primary lesion, thyroid tissue, could not be accessed, the study looked at peripheral blood alone. Compared with newly diagnosed patients, persistent Graves' disease patients had lower TCR Shannon entropy and fewer highly expanded clones, which suggests clonal expansion. The authors acknowledged the small sample size as a limitation that may reduce accuracy. Sequencing and analysis were restricted to the TCR beta chain.

The library relied on multiplex PCR. These reads were obtained on an Illumina HiSeq 4000. iRepertoire HTBI primers and Arm-PCR amplification of CDR3 regions were used to construct TCR beta libraries. Gel purification was performed on PCR products prior to sequencing. In the original analysis: Gene usage analysis of CDR3 amino acid clonotypes used the 60 to 80 TRBV and approximately 13 TRBJ segments found across samples. Filtered high-quality paired reads were merged into contigs using COPE and FqMerger. BLAST was used to align contigs to IMGT TRBV, TRBD and TRBJ reference genes, and CDR3 was defined according to IMGT. Clonotypes above 0.1% frequency were classified as highly expanded clones. Shannon entropy was used to measure repertoire diversity, and the Gini coefficient was used to measure V-J evenness. A clonotype found in more than one individual was treated as public. Through fastp at Q25 and MiXCR, TCRdb rebuilt clones from the public reads, retaining in-frame beta chains. Entries that share a CDR3 protein sequence are merged under the most common genes and DNA. The V and J calls here are based on TCRdb, not the publication. Recorded for this sample are 320,000 or so distinct CDR3 sequences; about 20% of them occurred a single time. The ten largest account for more than 30% of the sample.

From the germline V gene (reference sequence), CDR1 is MNHEY and CDR2 is SMNVEV. The CDR3 starts with the cysteine, ends with the phenylalanine, and has 16 residues. Of all the DNA, just the CDR3 is kept, 48 bases in frame from base 1. V ends up 3 bases short and J 4 bases short, with an unmatched junction base count of 9. A few counts support this clonotype. Its antigen is still unknown. No quality values exist for individual bases; no much larger clone is one base distant. Reading the label with the study, this specimen's time point is: newly diagnosed GD, antithyroid drugs for less than 3 months. RNA was extracted from PBMCs in TRIzol for both TCR sequencing and RNA sequencing. The diagnosis of Graves' disease was made according to American Thyroid Association guidelines. Patients for the study were recruited at an endocrinology department in Xi'an, China. Each patient gave about 8.1 milliliters of peripheral blood, collected in an EDTA anticoagulant tube. Ficoll Paque Plus density gradient separation was used to isolate PBMCs, and no further T cell sorting was performed. An Agilent 2100 Bioanalyzer and agarose gel were used to check RNA quality, while a NanoDrop 2000 measured RNA concentration.

The receptor chain draws on TRBV27 and TRBJ2-1; 7 bases in the middle match TRBD1. The material was peripheral blood mononuclear cells (PBMCs), obtained at new diagnosis, from a patient treated with antithyroid drugs. The source of this sequence is a female donor with Graves disease. The nucleotide sequence reads TGTGCCAGCAGTTTCCGGGACAGTGCTCAATACAATGAGCAGTTCTTC. This codes for CASSFRDSAQYNEQFF.